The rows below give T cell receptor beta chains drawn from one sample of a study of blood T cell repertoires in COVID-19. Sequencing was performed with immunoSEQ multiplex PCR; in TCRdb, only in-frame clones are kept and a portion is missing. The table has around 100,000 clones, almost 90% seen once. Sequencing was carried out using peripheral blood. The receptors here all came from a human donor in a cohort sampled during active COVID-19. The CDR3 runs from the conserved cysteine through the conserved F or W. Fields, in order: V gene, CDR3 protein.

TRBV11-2,CASSLTNNYGYTF
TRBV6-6,CATNLGGRNEQYF
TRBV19,CASSTVAGVSYEQYF
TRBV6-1,CASSDRRLQRGEKLFF
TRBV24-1,CATSDLHTQYF
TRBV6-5,CASSRDRGVETQYF
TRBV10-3,CAISENAGFSTGELFF
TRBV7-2,CASSFRSGAGDFGYTF
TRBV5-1,CASSLGLAGGPENIQYF
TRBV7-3,CASKAGQGNTEAFF
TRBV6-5,CASTARYSYEQYF
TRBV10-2,CASSEASLRDTQYF
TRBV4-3,CASSQAWTGFTDTQYF
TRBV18,CASSPTGGSGEKLFF
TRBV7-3,CASSRQGPGSGANVLTF
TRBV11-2,CASSLLGDYNSPLHF
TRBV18,CASSPTGPNEKLFF
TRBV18,CASSPDRQYEQYF
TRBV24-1,CATRTPAGANNEQFF
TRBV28,CASSPGSGDYGYTF
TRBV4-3,CASSYLSATGELFF
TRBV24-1,CATSMGNRRDRGLLLYEQYF
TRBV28,CASSEHYTQYF
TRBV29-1,CSVPGQGNTEAFF
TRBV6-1,CASSAQDRYSTDTQYF
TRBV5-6,CASSLGDRGFGYTF
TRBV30,CAWSVTGSGYTF
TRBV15,CATSRSRGSGELFF
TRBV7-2,CASSAIHRFPNEKLFF
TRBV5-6,CASSLASGPRQYF
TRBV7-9,CASSLEGRTEQFF
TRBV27,CASRWGQGNSPLHF
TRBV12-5,CASGLEGATEQFF
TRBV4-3,CASSQEAGLRYNEQFF
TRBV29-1,CSARTGGDTYEQYF
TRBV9,CASLVLSSGANVLTF
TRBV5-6,CASLGGLKPTGTQYF
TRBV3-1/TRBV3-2,CASSQTPKAGEQYF
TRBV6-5,CASSTGPGNTIYF
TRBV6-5,CASSYSARGNQPQHF
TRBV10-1,CASTGTSGSTDTQYF
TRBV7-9,CASSPTSTDTQYF
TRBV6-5,CASSSGFFDYGYTF
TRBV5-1,CASSLAVGAGGGETQYF
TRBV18,CASSKGADEQYF
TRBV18,CASSPIGQGARGTEAFF
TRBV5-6,CASSSTGIQPQHF
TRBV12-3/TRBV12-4,CASRPRGYNEQFF
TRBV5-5,CASSLDRVRGGDQPQHF
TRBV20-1,CSARDYESQHF
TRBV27,CASSFSSGQGWGNYGYTF
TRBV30,CAWSVGLAGDEQFF
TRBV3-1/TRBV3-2,CASRPGSGHNEQFF
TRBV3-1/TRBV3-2,CASAPRGVVGTDTQYF
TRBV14,CASSQVTSGPDTQYF